This TCR beta chain was found in a study of human T cells and chemical hapten exposure. Study-wide background: All patients underwent weekly scalp dosing with diphenylcyclopropenone for the full approximately 25-week study.

How the authors handled the data: From around 20,000 to 690,000 TCRs were found per sample, with a median of around 96,000. TCRdb re-called the RACE reads through MiXCR, storing one row per CDR3 protein. TCRdb, not the original authors, processed these V and J calls. Among 80,000 to 95,000 distinct CDR3 sequences, approximately 10% were seen once, and the ten largest hold around 1.4%. This clonotype was seen at least ten times. Documented time point: patch test 2, 6 weeks after DPC sensitization. The treatment: therapeutic diphenylcyclopropenone sensitization with weekly scalp DPC. Each patch-test visit's blood sample preceded patch application. This sample comprised whole blood, obtained in connection with sensitization to the hapten diphenylcyclopropenone (DPC). This clonotype originated in a young man with alopecia areata. Some clones in this sample may be carry-over from other donors' samples.

CDR3 bases: TGTGCCAGCAGTTCTCTGACAGGGGGCAATCAGCCCCAGCATTTT. It codes for CASSSLTGGNQPQHF. The J gene is TRBJ1-5, the V gene TRBV28, with TRBD1 matching 8 bases. CDR1 and CDR2 (germline): MDHEN, SYDVKM. Trimming took 4 bases from V and 2 from J; bases not matched to a gene: 4. The CDR3 consists of 15 residues. Full variable domain (outside the CDR3, taken from reference TRBV28 and TRBJ1-5): DVKVTQSSRYLVKRTGEKVFLECVQDMDHENMFWYRQDPGLGLRLIYFSYDVKMKEKGDIPEGYSVSREKKERFSLILESASTNQTSMYLCASSSLTGGNQPQHFGDGTRLSIL.